This entry describes one T cell receptor (beta chain). Its antigen is not identified. This sample was taken from a study of T-cell memory formation after mild COVID-19. Study-wide background: TCR clusters were mostly confined to one donor each. The study, taken as a whole, reports: While clones contracting from day 15 to 85 were balanced between CD4 and CD8, later expanders leaned CD4+. Among contracting clones, CD4+ were mainly CM/EM and CD8+ enriched in EMRA.

The CDR3 covers 13 residues. CDR1 SGHDT and CDR2 YYEEEE come from the germline V gene. Trimming pared 3 bases from V and 5 bases from J, leaving 11 bases between. Researchers used 5'RACE with constant-segment primers to make TCR alpha and TCR beta cDNA libraries that carry sample barcodes and UMIs. TCRdb fed the 5' RACE reads into MiXCR, producing one record per CDR3 protein. The sample lists nearly 350,000 distinct CDR3 sequences, 10% to 15% occurring once. The gene calls are TRBV5-6 and TRBJ2-5; D is undetermined. Material: PBMCs or a T cell subset sorted from them (not recorded which). This sequence originates from a man between 18 and 29 years old who had mild COVID-19 (a few samples of this study predate the infection). Cell type and time point are not known. DNA for the CDR3: TGTGCCAGCAGCTGGTCGGGCGCGGAGACCCAGTACTTC. Translated, it gives CASSWSGAETQYF.